The next 18 T cell receptor beta chains were all read from a single sample in a study of blood T cell repertoires in COVID-19. Repertoires were generated with immunoSEQ multiplex PCR, while TCRdb's copy carries only in-frame clones and drops some. The data hold about 190,000 clones, with more than 85% observed a single time. Sequenced sample: peripheral blood. These receptors were collected from a man aged 35-49 years with active or convalescent COVID-19.

V and J are TRBV2 and TRBJ1-6, with D perhaps matching TRBD1 (6 bases). Germline lookup yields CDR1 SNHLY and CDR2 FYNNEI. V shed 8 bases and J shed 7 bases, with 12 bases lying between them. The CDR3 is 13 amino acids. The CDR3 DNA sequence: TGTGCCAGCGGCAGGGGCTGGAATTCACCCCTCCACTTT. This translates into CASGRGWNSPLHF.

This rearrangement joins TRBV3-1 (or the pseudogene TRBV3-2) to TRBJ2-7; D is unresolved. V was shortened by 4 bases and J by 7 bases, with 20 bases between the two germline ends. CDR3 size: 15 residues. Germline CDR1 LGHDT, CDR2 YNNKEL (reference sequence). CDR3 sequence (DNA): TGTGCCAGCAGCCCGAACAATTTGGCCTCCAGGGAGCAGTACTTC. Its protein product is CASSPNNLASREQYF.

The genes are TRBV5-4 and TRBJ2-6, with a possible D match to TRBD1 (6 bases). The germline V and J ends were trimmed by 4 bases and 0 bases, with 17 bases remaining between them. Per the germline V gene, CDR1 is SGHNT and CDR2 is YYREEE (reference sequence). This CDR3 is built from 18 residues. The chain's CDR3 is CASSDPTTGISGANVLTF. In nucleotides, the CDR3 is TGTGCCAGCAGCGACCCAACGACAGGTATCTCTGGGGCCAACGTCCTGACTTTC.

The count of this clone is one. The genes are TRBV23-1 and TRBJ1-5; D is unresolved. Being an ORF, TRBV23-1 has a function that is uncertain. Trimming removed 3 bases at V and 9 bases at J, with 36 bases between. CDR3 length: 21 residues. For the CDR3, the DNA is TGCGCCAGCAGTCACGAAGCTAGGACTCCTCCAAGGGTAATCAGTATTTGGCCCCAGCATTTT. Its protein product is CASSHEARTPPRVISIWPQHF.

This clone appeared a single time. The genes are TRBV7-9 and TRBJ2-3; 7 bases fit TRBD1. This CDR3 is 17 amino acids long. After removal of 5 bases from V and 4 bases from J, the junction contained 15 bases not matched to a gene. Germline V gives CDR1 SEHNR, CDR2 FQNEAQ (reference sequence). CDR3 region: CASSRLQGMSVADTQYF. The CDR3 DNA follows: TGTGCCAGCAGCCGATTACAGGGGATGTCGGTGGCAGATACGCAGTATTTT. Variable domain in full (rest from reference TRBV7-9 and TRBJ2-3): DTGVSQNPRHKITKRGQNVTFRCDPISEHNRLYWYRQTLGQGPEFLTYFQNEAQLEKSRLLSDRFSAERPKGSFSTLEIQRTEQGDSAMYLCASSRLQGMSVADTQYFGPGTRLTVL.

The chain combines TRBV20-1 with TRBJ1-1, with a possible D match to TRBD1 (5 bases). The CDR3 is made up of 14 amino acids. Germline V gene data show CDR1 as DFQATT and CDR2 as SNEGSKA (reference sequence). V dropped 3 bases and J dropped 5 bases, with 16 bases sitting between them. This chain's CDR3 is CSASEGPGRTEAFF. In DNA form, the CDR3 reads TGCAGTGCTAGTGAGGGGCCTGGGCGTACTGAAGCTTTCTTT.

This chain uses TRBV28 with TRBJ2-5; a weak D match, TRBD2 (6 bases). With 4 bases removed from V and 5 bases from J, the gap between germline ends came to 20 bases. Germline assignment: CDR1 MDHEN and CDR2 SYDVKM. The CDR3 is 16 amino acids. CDR3 amino acids: CASSSQQGEVGETQYF. The DNA for the CDR3 is TGTGCCAGCAGTTCGCAACAAGGGGAGGTGGGGGAGACCCAGTACTTC.

CDR3 region: CASSPGGPSTDTQYF. CDR3 nucleotides: TGTGCCAGCAGCCCGGGGGGCCCTAGCACAGATACGCAGTATTTT. V gene TRBV28 combines with J gene TRBJ2-3, with D tentatively TRBD2 (7 bases). Between the trimmed V and J ends, which lost 6 bases and 0 bases, there was a span of 13 bases. The CDR3 loop spans 15 amino acids. The V gene's germline CDR1 is MDHEN and CDR2 SYDVKM. Full variable domain (missing parts from reference TRBV28 and TRBJ2-3): DVKVTQSSRYLVKRTGEKVFLECVQDMDHENMFWYRQDPGLGLRLIYFSYDVKMKEKGDIPEGYSVSREKKERFSLILESASTNQTSMYLCASSPGGPSTDTQYFGPGTRLTVL.

CDR3 bases: TGTGCCAGCAGCGTAAGGGAGACTACTGGAAACACCATATATTTT. It translates to CASSVRETTGNTIYF. This chain uses TRBV9 with TRBJ1-3; D gene uncertain. V was cut by 1 base and J by 2 bases, with 10 bases left in between. Germline loops: CDR1 SGDLS, CDR2 YYNGEE. The CDR3 contains 15 residues.

The chain links TRBV29-1 to TRBJ2-1; TRBD2 matches 9 bases. Germline CDR1 reads SQVTM; CDR2 reads ANQGSEA. J lost 6 bases, V lost 4 bases, and 10 bases had no gene match. The CDR3 runs 15 residues. This chain's CDR3 is CSVGAGLAGLNEQFF. CDR3 bases: TGCAGCGTTGGGGCCGGTCTAGCGGGGCTCAATGAGCAGTTCTTC.

The chain uses TRBV7-8 and TRBJ2-5; D might be TRBD2 (5 bases). In germline, CDR1 is SGHVS, CDR2 FQNEAQ. This CDR3 spans 13 amino acids. The V gene lost 1 base and the J gene lost 5 bases, with 8 bases spanning the gap. CDR3 region: CASSLGQRETQYF. CDR3 nucleotide sequence: TGTGCCAGCAGCTTAGGGCAGCGGGAGACCCAGTACTTC.

This chain connects TRBV7-9 to TRBJ1-3, with unresolved D. The V end lost 7 bases, the J end lost 3 bases, and 10 bases lay between the germline ends. This CDR3 region has 13 residues. Germline loops: CDR1 SEHNR, CDR2 FQNEAQ (reference sequence). The CDR3 loop reads CASTPGVGNTIYF. The CDR3 DNA reads as TGTGCCAGCACCCCCGGAGTTGGAAACACCATATATTTT.

The chain links TRBV7-2 to TRBJ2-5; 7 nucleotides line up with TRBD1. The V segment lost 2 bases and the J segment 5 bases; nucleotides outside the gene matches: 2. Germline CDR1 is SGHTA and CDR2 is FQGNSA. The CDR3 runs to 13 residues. CDR3 in amino acids: CASSLSTGETQYF. In nucleotides, the CDR3 is TGTGCCAGCAGCTTATCGACAGGGGAGACCCAGTACTTC.

The rearrangement uses TRBV3-1 (or the pseudogene TRBV3-2) and TRBJ1-1; D may be TRBD1 (5 bases). V lost 1 base to trimming and J lost 4 bases, with 7 bases between them. Germline V gives CDR1 LGHDT, CDR2 YNNKEL (reference sequence). The CDR3 sequence is 13 residues long. The CDR3 is CASSQARATEAFF. The CDR3 DNA reads TGTGCCAGCAGCCAAGCCAGGGCCACTGAAGCTTTCTTT.

J is TRBJ1-2 and V is TRBV18; 9 nucleotides match TRBD1. J gave up 3 bases and V 2 bases, and 7 bases lay outside the gene matches. Looked up from germline, CDR1 is KGHSH and CDR2 is LQKENI. The CDR3 spans 16 residues. CDR3 nucleotides: TGTGCCAGCTCACCATCGGGACAGGGCGTTGACTATGGCTACACCTTC. This encodes CASSPSGQGVDYGYTF.

The chain is built from TRBV20-1 and TRBJ1-3; D gene ambiguous. Per germline, CDR1 DFQATT and CDR2 SNEGSKA (reference sequence). The CDR3 length is 17 residues. Trimming stripped 3 bases from V and 0 bases from J, with 18 bases between. CDR3 DNA sequence: TGCAGTGCTAGTCCCCTTCGATCAGGTCTCTCTGGAAACACCATATATTTT. It translates to CSASPLRSGLSGNTIYF.

This chain joins TRBV28 and TRBJ2-3, with D maybe TRBD2 (5 bases). V was pared by 5 bases and J by 0 bases, with 12 bases between. Germline V gives CDR1 MDHEN, CDR2 SYDVKM. The CDR3 covers 15 residues. CDR3 region: CASSQTKSSTDTQYF. DNA for the CDR3: TGTGCCAGCAGTCAGACTAAGTCTAGCACAGATACGCAGTATTTT.

This chain joins TRBV4-2 and TRBJ1-3, with D possibly matching TRBD1 (5 bases). The CDR3 is 15 residues long. Trimming took 1 base from V and 3 from J, leaving 10 bases between them. Germline V gene sequence: CDR1 LGHNA, CDR2 YNFKEQ. The CDR3 spells CASSQVTASGNTIYF. CDR3 coding DNA: TGTGCCAGCAGCCAAGTGACAGCCAGTGGAAACACCATATATTTT.